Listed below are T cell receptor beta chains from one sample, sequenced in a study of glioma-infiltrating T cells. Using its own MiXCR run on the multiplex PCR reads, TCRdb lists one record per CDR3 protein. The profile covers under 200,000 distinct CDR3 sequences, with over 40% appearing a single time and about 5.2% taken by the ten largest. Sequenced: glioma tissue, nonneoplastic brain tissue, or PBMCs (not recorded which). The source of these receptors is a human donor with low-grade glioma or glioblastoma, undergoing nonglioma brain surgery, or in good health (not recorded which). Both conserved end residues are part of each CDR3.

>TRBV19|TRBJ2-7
CASSTADGSYEQYF
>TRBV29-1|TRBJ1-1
CSVARATEAFF
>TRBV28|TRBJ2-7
CASSLSSGTLYEQYF
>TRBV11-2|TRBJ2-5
CASSWGAEETQYF
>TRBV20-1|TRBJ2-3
CSAARTGCYEHTQYF
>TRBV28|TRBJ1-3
CASYRAPEGNTIYF
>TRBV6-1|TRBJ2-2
CASRMTKGGNGELFF
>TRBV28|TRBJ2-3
CASWSGRVADTQYF
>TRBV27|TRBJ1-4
CASSTGLPNEKLFF
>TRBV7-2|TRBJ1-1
CASSRSGVPSEAFF
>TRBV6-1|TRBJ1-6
CASSTGQGFPPLHF
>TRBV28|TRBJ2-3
CASTGEGTDKQYF
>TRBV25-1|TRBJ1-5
CASSGNSADQPQHF
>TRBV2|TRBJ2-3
CASSPSGDTQYF
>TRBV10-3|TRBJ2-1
CAISDHSLWEVYNEQFF
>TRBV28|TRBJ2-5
CASSRQGVAETQYF
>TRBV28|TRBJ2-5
CASSSPLGQGRSETQYF
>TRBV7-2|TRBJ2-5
CASSLTGRRGQETQYF
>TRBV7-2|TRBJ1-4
CASSRNLGDGQSNEKLFF
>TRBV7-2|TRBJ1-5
CASSLAAAYFVRQGALRNQPQHF
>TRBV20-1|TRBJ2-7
CSASEDLTGEQYF
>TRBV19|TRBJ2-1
CASSHVSEYNEQFF
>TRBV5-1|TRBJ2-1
CASSLVGVSNEQFF
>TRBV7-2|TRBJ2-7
CASSRGGRGLPYEQYF
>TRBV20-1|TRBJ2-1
CSAQTPRTVVNEQFF
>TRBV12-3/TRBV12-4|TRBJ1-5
CASSLNAASNQPQHF
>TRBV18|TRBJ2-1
CASSSGLAGGDEQFF
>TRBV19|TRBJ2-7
CASSFAEDRNAYEQYF
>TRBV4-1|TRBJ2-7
CASSLRQGDSYEQYF
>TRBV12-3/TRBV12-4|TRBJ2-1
CASSFNSGRVNEQFF
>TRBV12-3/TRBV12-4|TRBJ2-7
CASSLGHQVGEQYF
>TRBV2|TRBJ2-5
CASSEVPGQETQYF
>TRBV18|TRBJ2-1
CASSQGSRTYNEQFF
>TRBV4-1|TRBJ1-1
CSSSPLVFVHSNTEAFF
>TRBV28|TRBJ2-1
CASSKTTPDEQFF
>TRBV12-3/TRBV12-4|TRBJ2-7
CASSFEPMGDEQYF
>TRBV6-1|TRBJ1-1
CASSVAGNTEAFF
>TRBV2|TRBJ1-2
CASSESGRFYTF
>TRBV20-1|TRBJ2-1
CSARLAGVTIF
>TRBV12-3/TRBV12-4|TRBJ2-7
CASSSGPPPYEQYF
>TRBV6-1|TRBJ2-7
CASSENRETYEQYF
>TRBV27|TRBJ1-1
CASSLSEGGTEAFF
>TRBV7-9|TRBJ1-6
CASSLSLGNSPLHF
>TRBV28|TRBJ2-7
CASKTTSGTYEQYF
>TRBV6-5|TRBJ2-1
CASSDWGRSSDQFF
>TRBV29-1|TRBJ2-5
CSVEWGEEGETQYF
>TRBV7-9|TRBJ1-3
CASSFGIGGENTIYF
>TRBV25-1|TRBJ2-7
CASAPIGLGYEQYF
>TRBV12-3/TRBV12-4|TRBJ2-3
CASSRTAGAGDTQYF
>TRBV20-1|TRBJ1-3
CSAREDDRVGNTIYF
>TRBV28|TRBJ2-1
CASTGWHEQFF
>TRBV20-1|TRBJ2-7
CSASQAVTYEEYF
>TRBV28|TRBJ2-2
CASSLTGNTGELFF
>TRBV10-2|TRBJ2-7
CASIRDFLDGEEYF
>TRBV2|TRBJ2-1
CASSDAFFGNEQFF
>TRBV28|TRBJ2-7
CASSHIDRRSSYEQYF
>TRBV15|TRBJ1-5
CATGSYSNQPQHF